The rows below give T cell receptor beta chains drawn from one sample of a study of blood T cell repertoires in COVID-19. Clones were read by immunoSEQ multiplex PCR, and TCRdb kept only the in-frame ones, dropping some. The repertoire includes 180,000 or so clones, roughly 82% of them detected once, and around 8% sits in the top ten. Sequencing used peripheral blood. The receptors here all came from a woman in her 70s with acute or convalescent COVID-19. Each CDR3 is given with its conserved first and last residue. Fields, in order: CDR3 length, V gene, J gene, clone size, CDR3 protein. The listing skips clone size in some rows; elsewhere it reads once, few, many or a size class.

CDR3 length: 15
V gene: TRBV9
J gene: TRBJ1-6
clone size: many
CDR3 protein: CASSVGHSYNSPLHF

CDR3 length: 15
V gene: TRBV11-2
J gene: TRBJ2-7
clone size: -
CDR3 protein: CASSLGYRGPAEQYF

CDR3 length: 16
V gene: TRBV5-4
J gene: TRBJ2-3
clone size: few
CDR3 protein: CASSLPPGQEADTQYF

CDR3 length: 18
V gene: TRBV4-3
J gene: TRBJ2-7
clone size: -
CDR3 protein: CASSQAVSFGQVHYEQYF

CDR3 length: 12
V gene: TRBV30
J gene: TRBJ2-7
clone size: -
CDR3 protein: CAWSYRAGEQYF

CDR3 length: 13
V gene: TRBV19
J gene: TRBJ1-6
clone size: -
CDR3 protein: CASSMTGGSPLHF

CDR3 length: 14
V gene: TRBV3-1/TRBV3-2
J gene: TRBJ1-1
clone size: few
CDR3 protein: CASSQRGLDTEAFF

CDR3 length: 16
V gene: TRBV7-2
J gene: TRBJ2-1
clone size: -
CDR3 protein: CASSSPGLAGYNEQFF

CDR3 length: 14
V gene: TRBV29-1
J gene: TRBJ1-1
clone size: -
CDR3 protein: CSVGSTLPNTEAFF

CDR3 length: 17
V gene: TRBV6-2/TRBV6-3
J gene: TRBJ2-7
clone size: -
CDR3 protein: CASSYPPPSGRGVEQYF

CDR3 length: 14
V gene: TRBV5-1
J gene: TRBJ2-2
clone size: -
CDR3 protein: CASSSGTDPGELFF

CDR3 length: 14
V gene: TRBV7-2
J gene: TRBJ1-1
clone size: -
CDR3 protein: CASSRYTGNTEAFF

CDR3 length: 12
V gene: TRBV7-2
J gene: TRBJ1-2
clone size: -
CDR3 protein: CASSPVAYGYTF

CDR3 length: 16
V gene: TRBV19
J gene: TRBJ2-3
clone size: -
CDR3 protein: CASRPGGGRSTDTQYF

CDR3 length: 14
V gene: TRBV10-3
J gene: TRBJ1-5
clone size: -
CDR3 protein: CAISSDRSNQPQHF

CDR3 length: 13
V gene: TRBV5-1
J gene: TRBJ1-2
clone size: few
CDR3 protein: CASRETANYGYTF

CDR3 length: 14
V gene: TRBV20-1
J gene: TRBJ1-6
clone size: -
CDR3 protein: CSASGGPPDSPLHF

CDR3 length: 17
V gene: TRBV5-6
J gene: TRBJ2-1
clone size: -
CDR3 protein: CASSLLLIALSYNEQFF

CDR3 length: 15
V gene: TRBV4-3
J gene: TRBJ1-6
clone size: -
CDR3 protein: CASSQEGTADSPLHF

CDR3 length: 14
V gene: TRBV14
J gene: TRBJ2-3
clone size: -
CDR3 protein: CASSPHRGTDTQYF

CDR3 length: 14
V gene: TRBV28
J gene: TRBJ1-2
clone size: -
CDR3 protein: CASSLVQVNYGYTF

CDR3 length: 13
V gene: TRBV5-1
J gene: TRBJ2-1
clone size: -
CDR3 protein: CASSYGEGNEQFF

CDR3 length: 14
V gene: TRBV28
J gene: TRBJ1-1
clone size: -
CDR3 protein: CASSSWGQNTEAFF

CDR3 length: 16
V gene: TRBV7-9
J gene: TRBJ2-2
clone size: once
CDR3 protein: CASLERGGGNTGELFF

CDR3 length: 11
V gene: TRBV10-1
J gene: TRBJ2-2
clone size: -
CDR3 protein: CATEQDGELFF

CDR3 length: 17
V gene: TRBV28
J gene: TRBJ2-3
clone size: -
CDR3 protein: CASSSVGRGPAEDTQYF

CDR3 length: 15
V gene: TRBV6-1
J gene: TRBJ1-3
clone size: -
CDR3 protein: CASSEAGQGGNTIYF

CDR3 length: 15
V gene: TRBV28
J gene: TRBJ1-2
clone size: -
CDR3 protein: CASSSLGGDWNGYTF

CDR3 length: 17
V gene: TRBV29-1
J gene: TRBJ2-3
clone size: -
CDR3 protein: CSVEGGLAGGRRDTQYF

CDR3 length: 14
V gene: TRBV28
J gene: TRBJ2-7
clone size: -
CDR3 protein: CASSPTLAEDEQYF

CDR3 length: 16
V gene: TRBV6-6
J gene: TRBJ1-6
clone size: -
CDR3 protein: CASSRDRGSVNSPLHF

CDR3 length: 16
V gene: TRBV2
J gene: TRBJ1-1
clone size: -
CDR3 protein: CASWRYGQGSEGEAFF

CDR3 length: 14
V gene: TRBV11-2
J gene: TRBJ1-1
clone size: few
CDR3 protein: CASSLERGRTEAFF

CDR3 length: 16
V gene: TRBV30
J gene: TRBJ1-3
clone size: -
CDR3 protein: CAWSLVRGASGNTIYF

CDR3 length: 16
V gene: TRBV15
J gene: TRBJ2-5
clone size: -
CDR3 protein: CATSRARQGAWETQYF

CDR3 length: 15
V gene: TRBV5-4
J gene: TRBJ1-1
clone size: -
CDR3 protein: CASSGPGNMNTEAFF

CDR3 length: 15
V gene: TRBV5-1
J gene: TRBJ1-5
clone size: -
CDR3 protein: CASSLTGGSNQPQHF

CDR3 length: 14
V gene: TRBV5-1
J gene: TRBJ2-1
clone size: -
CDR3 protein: CASSLAWGGDEQFF

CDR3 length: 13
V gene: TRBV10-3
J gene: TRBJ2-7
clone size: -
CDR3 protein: CASRTGSIWEQYF

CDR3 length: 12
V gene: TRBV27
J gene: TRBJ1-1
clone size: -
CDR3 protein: CASTSQGTEAFF

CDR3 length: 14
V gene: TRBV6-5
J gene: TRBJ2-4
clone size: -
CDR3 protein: CASSYRDSKNIQYF

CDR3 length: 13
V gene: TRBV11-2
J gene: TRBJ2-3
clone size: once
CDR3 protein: CASSLAQGRTQYF

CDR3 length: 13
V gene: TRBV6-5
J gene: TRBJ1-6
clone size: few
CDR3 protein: CASTGQPNSPLHF

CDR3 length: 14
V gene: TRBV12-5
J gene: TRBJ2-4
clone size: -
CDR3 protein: CASGKGEAKNIQYF

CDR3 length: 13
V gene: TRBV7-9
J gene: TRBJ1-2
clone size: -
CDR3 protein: CASSVGTDYGYTF

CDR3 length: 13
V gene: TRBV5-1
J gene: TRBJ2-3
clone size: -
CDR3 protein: CASSSTRTDTQYF

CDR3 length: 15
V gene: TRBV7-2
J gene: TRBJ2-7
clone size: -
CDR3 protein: CASSPFSGTSYEQYF

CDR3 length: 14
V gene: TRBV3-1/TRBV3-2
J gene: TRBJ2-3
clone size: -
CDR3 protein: CASSRNPGADTQYF

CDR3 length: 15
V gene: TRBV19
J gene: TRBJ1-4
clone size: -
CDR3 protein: CASSIGGRGLLKLFF

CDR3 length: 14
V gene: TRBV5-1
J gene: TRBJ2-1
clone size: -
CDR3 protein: CASSSWTSVNEQFF

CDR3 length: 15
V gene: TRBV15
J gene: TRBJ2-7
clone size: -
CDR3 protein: CATSRDRRGSYEQYF

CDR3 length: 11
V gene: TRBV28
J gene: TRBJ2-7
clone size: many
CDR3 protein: CASSSHIEQYF

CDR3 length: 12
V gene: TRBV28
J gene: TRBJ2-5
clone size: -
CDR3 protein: CASTAAGETQYF

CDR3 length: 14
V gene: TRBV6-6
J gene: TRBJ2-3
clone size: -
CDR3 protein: CASSYARGTDTQYF

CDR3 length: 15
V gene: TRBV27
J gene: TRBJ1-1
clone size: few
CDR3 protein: CASSPYGTPNTEAFF